This T cell receptor (beta chain) was obtained from a study of cytomegalovirus exposure and HLA in healthy donors. The CDR3 spans 14 residues. Per germline, CDR1 MNHNY and CDR2 SVGAGI (reference sequence). V was cut by 7 bases and J by 8 bases, with 15 bases left in between. Study-wide findings and caveats: Rarity marked most TCR sequences, yet some public TCRs occurred in many donors.

As for this clone: Its antigen remains unidentified.

Generated by immunoSEQ multiplex PCR, the TCRdb table keeps only in-frame clones and is missing some. Of some 110,000 clones detected, 70% to 90% appear once; the ten largest clones hold about 4.3%. Separate from the approximately 730-subject first cohort, the roughly 130-subject validation cohort was the one that the donors belonged to. The receptor was isolated from a man aged 18 to 35 in good health and CMV-seropositive. V usage is TRBV6-6 and J usage is TRBJ1-6, with D unclear. The sample taken for sequencing was PBMCs. CDR3 DNA: TGTGCCAGCACCCTACCCGCCGGGTATTCACCCCTCCACTTT. Encoded protein: CASTLPAGYSPLHF.